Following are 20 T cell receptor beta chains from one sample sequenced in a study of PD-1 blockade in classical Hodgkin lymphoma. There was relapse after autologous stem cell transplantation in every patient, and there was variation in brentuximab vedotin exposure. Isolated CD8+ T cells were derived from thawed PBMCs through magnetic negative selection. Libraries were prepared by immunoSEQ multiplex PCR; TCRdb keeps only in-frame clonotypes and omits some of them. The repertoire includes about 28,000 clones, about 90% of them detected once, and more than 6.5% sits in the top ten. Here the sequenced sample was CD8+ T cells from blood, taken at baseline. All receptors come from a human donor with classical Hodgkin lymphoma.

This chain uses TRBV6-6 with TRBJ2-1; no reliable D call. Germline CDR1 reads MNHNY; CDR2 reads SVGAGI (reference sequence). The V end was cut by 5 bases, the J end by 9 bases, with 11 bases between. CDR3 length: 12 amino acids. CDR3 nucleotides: TGTGCCAGCAGTCCCCTAGATGGTGAGCAGTTCTTC. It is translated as CASSPLDGEQFF.

This chain's CDR3 is CASSLVLAGTDTQYF. In nucleotides, the CDR3 is TGTGCCAGCAGTTTAGTTTTAGCCGGCACAGATACGCAGTATTTT. This sequence joins TRBV28 and TRBJ2-3; no firm D call. Trimming stripped 2 bases from V and 1 base from J, with 10 bases between. Germline-derived CDR1 and CDR2 are MDHEN and SYDVKM. CDR3 length equals 15 residues.

In DNA, the CDR3 is TGTGCCAGCTCTGACGGGCAGCCCCAGCATTTT. It yields the protein CASSDGQPQHF. This chain connects TRBV7-9 to TRBJ1-5; D gene ambiguous. The length of the CDR3 is 11 residues. The V gene lost 8 bases and the J gene lost 7 bases, with 9 bases spanning the gap. Germline CDR1 is SEHNR and CDR2 is FQNEAQ (reference sequence).

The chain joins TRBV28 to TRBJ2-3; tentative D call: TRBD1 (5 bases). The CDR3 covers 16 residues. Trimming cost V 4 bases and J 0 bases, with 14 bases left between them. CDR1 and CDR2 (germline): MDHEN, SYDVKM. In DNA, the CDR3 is TGTGCCAGCAGTTCACAGGCCGGTATAAGCACAGATACGCAGTATTTT. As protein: CASSSQAGISTDTQYF.

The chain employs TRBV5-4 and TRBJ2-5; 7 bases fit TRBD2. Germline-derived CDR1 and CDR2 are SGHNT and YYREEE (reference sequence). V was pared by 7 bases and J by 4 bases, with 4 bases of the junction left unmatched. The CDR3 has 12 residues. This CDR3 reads CASRSGAETQYF. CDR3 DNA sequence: TGTGCCAGCCGGAGCGGGGCAGAGACCCAGTACTTC.

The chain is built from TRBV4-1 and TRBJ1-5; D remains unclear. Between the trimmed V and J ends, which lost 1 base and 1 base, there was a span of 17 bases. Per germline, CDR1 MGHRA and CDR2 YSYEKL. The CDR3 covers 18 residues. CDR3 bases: TGCGCCAGCAGCCAAGTCTTCGGCGGCGAAGTAAGCAATCAGCCCCAGCATTTT. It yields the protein CASSQVFGGEVSNQPQHF.

DNA of the CDR3: TGTGCCAGCAGCCCGCTAGCGGGAGGGGGAGGAGATACGCAGTATTTT. Amino acids: CASSPLAGGGGDTQYF. V gene TRBV11-2 combines with J gene TRBJ2-3, with 12 bases lining up with TRBD2. The CDR3 length is 16 residues. V lost 5 bases, J lost 5 bases, and 8 bases stayed unmatched. Germline V CDR1 and CDR2: SGHAT, FQNNGV. Combining the CDR3 with reference TRBV11-2 and TRBJ2-3 gives the whole variable domain EAGVAQSPRYKIIEKRQSVAFWCNPISGHATLYWYQQILGQGPKLLIQFQNNGVVDDSQLPKDRFSAERLKGVDSTLKIQPAKLEDSAVYLCASSPLAGGGGDTQYFGPGTRLTVL.

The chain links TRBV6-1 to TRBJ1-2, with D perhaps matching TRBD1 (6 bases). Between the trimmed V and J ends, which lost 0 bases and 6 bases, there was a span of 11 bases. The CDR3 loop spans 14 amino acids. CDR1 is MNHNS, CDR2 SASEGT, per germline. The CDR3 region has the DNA TGTGCCAGCAGTGAAGCGGGTAAGGGGGATGGCTACACCTTC. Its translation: CASSEAGKGDGYTF.

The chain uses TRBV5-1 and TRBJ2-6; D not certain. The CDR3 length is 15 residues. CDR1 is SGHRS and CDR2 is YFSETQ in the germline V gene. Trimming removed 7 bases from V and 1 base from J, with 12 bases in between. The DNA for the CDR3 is TGCGCCAGCGGCGTGTATGAGTCTGGGGCCAACGTCCTGACTTTC. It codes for CASGVYESGANVLTF.

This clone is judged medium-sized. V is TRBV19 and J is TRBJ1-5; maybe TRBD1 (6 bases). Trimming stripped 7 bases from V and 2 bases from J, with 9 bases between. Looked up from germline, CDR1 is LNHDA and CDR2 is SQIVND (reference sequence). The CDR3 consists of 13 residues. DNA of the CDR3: TGTGCCAGTATGGCAGGGGGCAATCAGCCCCAGCATTTT. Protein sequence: CASMAGGNQPQHF.

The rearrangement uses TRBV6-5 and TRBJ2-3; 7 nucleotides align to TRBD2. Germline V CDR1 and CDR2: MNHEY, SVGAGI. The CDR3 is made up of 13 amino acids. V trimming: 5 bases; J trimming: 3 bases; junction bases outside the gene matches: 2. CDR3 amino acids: CASSKGLTDTQYF. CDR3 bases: TGTGCCAGCAGTAAGGGACTAACAGATACGCAGTATTTT.

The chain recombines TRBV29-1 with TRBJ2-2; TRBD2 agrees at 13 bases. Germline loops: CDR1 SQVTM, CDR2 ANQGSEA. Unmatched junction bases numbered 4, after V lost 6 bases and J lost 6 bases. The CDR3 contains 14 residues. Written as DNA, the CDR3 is TGCAGCGTGGGGACTAGCGGGACGGCCGGGGAGCTGTTTTTT. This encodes CSVGTSGTAGELFF.

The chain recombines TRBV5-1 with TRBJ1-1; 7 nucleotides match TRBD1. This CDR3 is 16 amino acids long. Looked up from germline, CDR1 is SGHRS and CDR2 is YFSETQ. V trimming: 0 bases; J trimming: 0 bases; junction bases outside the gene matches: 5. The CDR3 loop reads CASSLEGAWMNTEAFF. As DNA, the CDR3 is TGCGCCAGCAGCTTGGAGGGGGCGTGGATGAACACTGAAGCTTTCTTT.

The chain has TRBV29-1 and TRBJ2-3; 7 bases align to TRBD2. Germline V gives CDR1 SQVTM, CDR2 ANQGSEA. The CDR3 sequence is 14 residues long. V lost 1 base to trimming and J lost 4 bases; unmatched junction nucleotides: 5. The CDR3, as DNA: TGCAGCGTTGAAGGGTGGGGAGGGGCAGATACGCAGTATTTT. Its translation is CSVEGWGGADTQYF.

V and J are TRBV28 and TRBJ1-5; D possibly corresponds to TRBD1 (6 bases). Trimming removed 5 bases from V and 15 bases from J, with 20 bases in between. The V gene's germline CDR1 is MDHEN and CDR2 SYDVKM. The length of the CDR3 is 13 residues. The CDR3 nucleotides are TGTGCCAGCAGTCCCTGGGAGCACGGGGGCCCGCATTTT. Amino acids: CASSPWEHGGPHF.

CDR3 DNA sequence: TGCGCCAGCAGTGAGTCCTTACGACTAGCGGGAGGGTACAATGAGCAGTTCTTC. This sequence encodes CASSESLRLAGGYNEQFF. This chain joins TRBV10-1 and TRBJ2-1; 14 nucleotides match TRBD2. The germline CDR1 and CDR2 sequences are WNHNN and SYGVQD (reference sequence). The junction had 5 bases not matched to a gene; V was cut back by 0 bases and J by 4 bases. The CDR3 contains 18 residues.

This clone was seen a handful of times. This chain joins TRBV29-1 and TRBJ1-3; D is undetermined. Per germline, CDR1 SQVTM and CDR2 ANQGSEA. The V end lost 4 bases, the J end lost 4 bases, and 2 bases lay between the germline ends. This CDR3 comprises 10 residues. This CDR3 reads CSVVGNTIYF. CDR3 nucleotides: TGCAGCGTTGTAGGAAACACCATATATTTT.

The CDR3 DNA reads TGCGCCAGCAGCCCCAGAGGAACCGGACAGGGCCCTCCTAGCACCTTC. Translation: CASSPRGTGQGPPSTF. The J gene is TRBJ1-2, the V gene TRBV4-1; 8 nucleotides line up with TRBD1. The J segment lost 13 bases and the V segment lost 4 bases, leaving 20 bases of the junction unmatched. The CDR3 extends over 16 amino acids. Germline assignment: CDR1 MGHRA and CDR2 YSYEKL.

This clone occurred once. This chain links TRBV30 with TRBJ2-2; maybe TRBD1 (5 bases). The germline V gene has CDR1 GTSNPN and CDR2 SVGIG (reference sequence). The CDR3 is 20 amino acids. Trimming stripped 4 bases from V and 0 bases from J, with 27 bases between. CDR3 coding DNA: TGTGCCTGGACCAGCTTAATTTCGCAGGGTACCCCGTCGAACACCGGGGAGCTGTTTTTT. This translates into CAWTSLISQGTPSNTGELFF.

In DNA, the CDR3 is TGTGCCGGGAAACTAGCGGGAGCCGGGGAGCTGTTTTTT. It is translated as CAGKLAGAGELFF. The V call is TRBV30, the J call TRBJ2-2, with 11 bases identical to TRBD2. Trimming took 8 bases from V and 6 from J; bases not matched to a gene: 5. From germline, CDR1 is GTSNPN and CDR2 SVGIG (reference sequence). The CDR3 totals 13 residues.